A single sample is the source of the 16 T cell receptor beta chains below, sequenced in a study of Ad26.COV2.S vaccination and SARS-CoV-2 variants (dated by TCRdb to the early 2020s). The treatment or condition label for this specimen denotes: 15 to 20 received Ad26.COV2.S at low or high dose, single or two shots; roughly five received placebo; per-sample allocation not given. Repertoires of vaccine and placebo recipients were sequenced from samples taken on day 63 after the first injection. Library construction relied on the immunoSEQ multiplex PCR assay. TCRdb carries this immuneACCESS record with in-frame sequences only. Its versions omit some clonotypes, under half of them owing to an unresolved V gene in the studies checked, with the rest unexplained. The sample profile shows hundreds of thousands of clones; roughly 90% of them were found once. The ten top clones hold roughly 1.5% of the sample.

This material consisted of peripheral blood, taken in a trial of Ad26.COV2.S vaccine versus placebo. All receptors come from a person between 18 and 59 years old who received the Ad26.COV2.S COVID-19 vaccine or a placebo.

This rearrangement joins TRBV7-2 to TRBJ1-5; 8 bases are a match to TRBD1. The CDR3 covers 14 residues. Germline trimming cut 5 bases from V and 6 bases from J; bases unmatched to any gene: 6. Germline-derived CDR1 and CDR2 are SGHTA and FQGNSA. CDR3 bases: TGTGCCAGCAGCGCAGGGGGCTGGGGTCAGCCCCAGCATTTT. Translated, it gives CASSAGGWGQPQHF.

The genes are TRBV14 and TRBJ2-2, with a weak D call TRBD1 (5 bases). The CDR3 loop spans 15 amino acids. The ends were cut back, 4 bases at V and 3 bases at J, with 12 bases in the middle. CDR1 is SGHDN, CDR2 FVKESK, per germline. The DNA of the CDR3 is TGTGCCAGCAGCCTAATCCAGACAGACACCGGGGAGCTGTTTTTT. Protein sequence: CASSLIQTDTGELFF.

The chain employs TRBV2 and TRBJ1-1; D gene uncertain. V gave up 0 bases and J gave up 4 bases, with 9 bases separating them. Germline V gene lookup returns CDR1 SNHLY and CDR2 FYNNEI. The CDR3 covers 14 residues. The CDR3 coding sequence is TGTGCCAGCAGTGAAGCCAGCGCCTTCACTGAAGCTTTCTTT. This translates into CASSEASAFTEAFF. The variable domain in full, completed from reference TRBV2 and TRBJ1-1, reads EPEVTQTPSHQVTQMGQEVILRCVPISNHLYFYWYRQILGQKVEFLVSFYNNEISEKSEIFDDQFSVERPDGSNFTLKIRSTKLEDSAMYFCASSEASAFTEAFFGQGTRLTVV.

This clone is a singleton in its sample. The V call is TRBV6-5, the J call TRBJ1-2; D call uncertain. The CDR3 covers 14 residues. Germline CDR1 is MNHEY and CDR2 is SVGAGI. V dropped 5 bases and J dropped 4 bases, with 14 bases sitting between them. The CDR3 sequence is CASSPRHVLYGYTF. DNA of the CDR3: TGTGCCAGCAGTCCCCGACACGTCCTCTATGGCTACACCTTC.

The rearrangement joins TRBV7-2 to TRBJ1-2; the match to TRBD1 covers 10 bases. V shed 2 bases, J shed 2 bases, and the junction held 2 bases outside the gene matches. There are 15 residues in the CDR3. CDR1 is SGHTA and CDR2 is FQGNSA in the germline V gene. DNA of the CDR3: TGTGCCAGCAGCTTAAGGACAGGGGGAAACTATGGCTACACCTTC. Translating it yields CASSLRTGGNYGYTF.

Regarding this clone: Other DNA sequences in the same sample also yield this CDR3. The chain links TRBV25-1 to TRBJ2-7; D ambiguous. Per germline, CDR1 MGHDK and CDR2 SYGVNS. CDR3 length equals 11 residues. V dropped 5 bases and J dropped 1 base, with 3 bases sitting between them. The CDR3 is CASSRSYEQYF. The CDR3, as DNA: TGTGCCAGCAGTAGGTCCTACGAGCAGTACTTC.

The chain recombines TRBV5-4 with TRBJ1-2; D is perhaps TRBD1 (6 bases). Germline CDR1 reads SGHNT; CDR2 reads YYREEE (reference sequence). V was clipped by 2 bases and J by 4 bases, with 12 bases between them. The CDR3 totals 14 residues. Written as DNA, the CDR3 is TGTGCCAGCAGCTTCCGACAGGCCGTCTATGGCTACACCTTC. Encoded protein: CASSFRQAVYGYTF.

This sequence joins TRBV19 and TRBJ1-1; the match to TRBD1 covers 9 bases. Germline CDR1 LNHDA, CDR2 SQIVND (reference sequence). The CDR3 totals 17 residues. V was pared by 9 bases and J by 4 bases, with 18 bases of the junction left unmatched. CDR3 nucleotide sequence: TGTGCCAGCCATCCCCTCGGGACAGGGCAGGGTGCCACTGAAGCTTTCTTT. Its protein product is CASHPLGTGQGATEAFF.

The chain has TRBV19 and TRBJ2-7; 9 bases line up with TRBD2. This CDR3 region has 13 residues. Trimming at V came to 4 bases and at J to 2 bases, leaving 0 bases not matched to a gene. Germline V gives CDR1 LNHDA, CDR2 SQIVND (reference sequence). The CDR3 here is CASSSGRAYEQYF. The DNA of the CDR3 is TGTGCCAGTAGTAGCGGGAGGGCCTACGAGCAGTACTTC.

The chain carries TRBV7-9 and TRBJ2-7, with a weak D call TRBD2 (5 bases). CDR3 length: 16 residues. Germline CDR1 is SEHNR and CDR2 is FQNEAQ (reference sequence). V was pared by 1 base and J by 0 bases, with 13 bases between. The CDR3 DNA sequence: TGTGCCAGCAGCTTAGAGTCTGGGCGGGCCTCCTACGAGCAGTACTTC. Translation: CASSLESGRASYEQYF.

The chain employs TRBV6-1 and TRBJ2-1; the match to TRBD2 covers 8 bases. Trimming at V came to 0 bases and at J to 8 bases, leaving 6 bases not matched to a gene. This CDR3 is built from 15 residues. Looked up from germline, CDR1 is MNHNS and CDR2 is SASEGT. The chain's CDR3 is CASSEAYYGGDEQFF. In nucleotides, the CDR3 is TGTGCCAGCAGTGAAGCCTATTACGGGGGGGATGAGCAGTTCTTC.

A single count supports this clone. The CDR3 reads CASSLKGRQETQYF. The DNA of the CDR3 is TGTGCCAGCAGCTTAAAGGGAAGACAAGAGACCCAGTACTTC. This chain uses TRBV7-3 with TRBJ2-5, with unresolved D. Trimming stripped 1 base from V and 2 bases from J, with 8 bases between. Germline V gives CDR1 SGHTA, CDR2 FQGTGA. The CDR3 loop spans 14 amino acids.

V and J are TRBV7-3 and TRBJ2-1, with no clear D. This CDR3 is built from 15 residues. V was shortened by 2 bases and J by 0 bases, with 8 bases between the two germline ends. Germline V CDR1 and CDR2: SGHTA, FQGTGA. CDR3 nucleotides: TGTGCCAGCAGCTTATACCCAAACTCCTACAATGAGCAGTTCTTC. Translation: CASSLYPNSYNEQFF.

This sequence joins TRBV5-6 and TRBJ2-2; D is undetermined. The V and J ends lost 2 bases and 9 bases respectively, with 14 bases between them. The CDR3 is 14 residues long. Germline assignment: CDR1 SGHDT and CDR2 YYEEEE. The CDR3 protein is CASSFGPPERELFF. CDR3 bases: TGTGCCAGCAGCTTCGGTCCACCTGAGAGGGAGCTGTTTTTT.

The chain joins TRBV29-1 to TRBJ1-1; TRBD1 is a possible D gene (5 bases). CDR1 is SQVTM, CDR2 ANQGSEA, per germline. This CDR3 is built from 14 residues. The V end lost 2 bases, the J end lost 1 base, and 11 bases lay between the germline ends. CDR3 loop: CSVEIGGGNTEAFF. As DNA, the CDR3 is TGCAGCGTTGAAATCGGTGGGGGGAACACTGAAGCTTTCTTT.

This clone was seen only once. The chain employs TRBV19 and TRBJ1-5, with unresolved D. CDR3 length: 17 residues. CDR1 is LNHDA and CDR2 is SQIVND in the germline V gene (reference sequence). Trimming pared 0 bases from V and 7 bases from J, leaving 19 bases between. The CDR3 sequence is CASSIDRGSTPGQPQHF. DNA for the CDR3: TGTGCCAGTAGTATAGATCGAGGGAGCACCCCGGGCCAGCCCCAGCATTTT.